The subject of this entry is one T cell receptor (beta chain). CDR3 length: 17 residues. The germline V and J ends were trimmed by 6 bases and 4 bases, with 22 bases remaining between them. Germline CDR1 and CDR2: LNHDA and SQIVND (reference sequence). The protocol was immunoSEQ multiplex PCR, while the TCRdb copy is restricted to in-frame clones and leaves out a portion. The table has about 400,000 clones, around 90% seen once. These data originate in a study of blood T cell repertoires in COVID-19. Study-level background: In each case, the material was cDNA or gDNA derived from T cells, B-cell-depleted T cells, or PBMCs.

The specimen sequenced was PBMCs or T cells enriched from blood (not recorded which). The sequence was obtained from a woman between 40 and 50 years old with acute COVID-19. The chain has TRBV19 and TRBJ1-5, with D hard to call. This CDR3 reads CASSGNRPATENQPQHF. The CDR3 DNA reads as TGTGCCAGTAGCGGGAACCGGCCAGCAACGGAGAATCAGCCCCAGCATTTT.